The 30 T cell receptor beta chains presented below share a single source sample, sequenced in a study of blood T cell repertoires in COVID-19. Generated by immunoSEQ multiplex PCR, the TCRdb table keeps only in-frame clones and is missing some. The sample has about 76,000 clones, 80% to 90% seen once. Sequencing was done on a sample of peripheral blood. These receptors were taken from a man between 60 and 70 years old with COVID-19, enrolled during active disease.

The chain joins TRBV29-1 to TRBJ2-7; TRBD1 agrees at 8 bases. Germline CDR1 reads SQVTM; CDR2 reads ANQGSEA. The CDR3 runs 12 residues. V was pared by 4 bases and J by 4 bases, with 3 bases of the junction left unmatched. The CDR3: CSVGQGRYEQYF. The CDR3 nucleotides read TGCAGCGTTGGACAGGGGAGGTACGAGCAGTACTTC.

This clone was seen a few times. The chain employs TRBV12-5 and TRBJ2-3, with 7 bases aligning to TRBD1. The germline V gene encodes CDR1 LGHNT and CDR2 FRNRAP. The CDR3 is 14 amino acids. The V and J ends lost 9 bases and 3 bases, in that order; junction bases with no gene match: 9. CDR3 amino acids: CASNRGYLTDTQYF. Written as DNA, the CDR3 is TGTGCTAGCAACAGGGGTTATTTAACAGATACGCAGTATTTT.

V gene TRBV25-1 combines with J gene TRBJ1-3, with D uncertain. CDR1 and CDR2 (germline): MGHDK, SYGVNS. The V end was cut by 7 bases, the J end by 4 bases, with 11 bases between. The CDR3 consists of 13 residues. The CDR3 sequence: CASTSGGGNTIYF. CDR3 in DNA: TGTGCCAGCACCTCAGGCGGGGGAAACACCATATATTTT.

This chain joins TRBV27 and TRBJ2-7; D may be TRBD1 (5 bases). The V end lost 2 bases, the J end lost 3 bases, and 14 bases lay between the germline ends. This CDR3 comprises 15 residues. Looked up from germline, CDR1 is MNHEY and CDR2 is SMNVEV (reference sequence). The CDR3 region is CASSLGATALYEQYF. CDR3 sequence (DNA): TGTGCCAGCAGTTTAGGAGCGACAGCCCTCTACGAGCAGTACTTC.

The V call is TRBV6-5, the J call TRBJ2-5; 8 nucleotides line up with TRBD2. This CDR3 has 14 residues. The germline gives CDR1 MNHEY, CDR2 SVGAGI. V was clipped by 5 bases and J by 7 bases; unmatched bases: 9. The CDR3 sequence is CASSTGHRGGTQYF. In DNA form, the CDR3 reads TGTGCCAGCAGTACCGGGCATCGGGGGGGGACCCAGTACTTC.

The V call is TRBV28, the J call TRBJ1-2; 8 nucleotides agree with TRBD1. The CDR3 consists of 14 residues. The ends lost 6 bases at V and 8 bases at J; junction bases unmatched: 11. The V gene's germline CDR1 is MDHEN and CDR2 SYDVKM. The DNA of the CDR3 is TGTGCCAGCAGAACCGGACAGGGTCCTTTGGGCTACACCTTC. Amino acid sequence: CASRTGQGPLGYTF.

The V gene is TRBV6-1, the J gene TRBJ1-2; possible D gene TRBD1, 6 bases. The CDR3 is made up of 15 amino acids. The germline V and J ends were trimmed by 2 bases and 1 base, with 11 bases remaining between them. Germline loops: CDR1 MNHNS, CDR2 SASEGT. This CDR3 is CASSEQGSFNYGYTF. CDR3 bases: TGTGCCAGCAGTGAACAGGGGTCTTTTAACTATGGCTACACCTTC.

This chain connects TRBV6-5 to TRBJ1-5, with D tentatively TRBD1 (6 bases). The CDR3 is 13 residues long. Germline CDR1 reads MNHEY; CDR2 reads SVGAGI. V lost 5 bases and J lost 4, with 9 bases in between. The CDR3 bases are TGTGCCAGCAGTCAGGGGCGTAATCAGCCCCAGCATTTT. This translates into CASSQGRNQPQHF.

The V call is TRBV7-6, the J call TRBJ2-3, with TRBD1 identical over 7 bases. Germline-derived CDR1 and CDR2 are SGHVS and FNYEAQ. The CDR3 totals 14 residues. The junction had 3 bases not matched to a gene; V was cut back by 5 bases and J by 1 base. CDR3 DNA: TGTGCCAGCAGCGACAGGGTACGCACAGATACGCAGTATTTT. Translated: CASSDRVRTDTQYF.

This sequence joins TRBV4-2 and TRBJ2-2; 15 bases map to TRBD2. The ends lost 4 bases at V and 2 bases at J; junction bases unmatched: 5. The V gene's germline CDR1 is LGHNA and CDR2 YNFKEQ. CDR3 size: 18 residues. In DNA, the CDR3 is TGTGCCAGCAGCCCTACGGGACTAGCGGGGGGAAACACCGGGGAGCTGTTTTTT. Translated, it gives CASSPTGLAGGNTGELFF.

The chain uses TRBV19 and TRBJ2-3; no clear D gene. CDR1 and CDR2 (germline): LNHDA, SQIVND (reference sequence). The CDR3 is 13 amino acids. V was cut by 7 bases and J by 2 bases, with 10 bases left in between. CDR3 sequence reads: CASKGVNTDTQYF. The CDR3, as DNA: TGTGCCAGTAAAGGAGTAAACACAGATACGCAGTATTTT.

V gene TRBV9 combines with J gene TRBJ2-7, with a weak D call TRBD1 (5 bases). This CDR3 region has 14 residues. CDR1 and CDR2 (germline): SGDLS, YYNGEE. V gave up 2 bases and J gave up 0 bases, with 9 bases separating them. The CDR3 protein is CASSVQQASYEQYF. CDR3 nucleotide sequence: TGTGCCAGCAGCGTCCAACAGGCCTCCTACGAGCAGTACTTC.

The chain links TRBV24-1 to TRBJ2-5; perhaps TRBD1 as D (5 bases). V lost 3 bases, J lost 5 bases, and 15 bases lay in between. Germline V gene sequence: CDR1 KGHDR, CDR2 SFDVKD. This CDR3 comprises 15 residues. The DNA of the CDR3 is TGTGCCACCAGTGATCCAAGACAAGCAGGGGAGACCCAGTACTTC. It yields the protein CATSDPRQAGETQYF.

The gene calls are TRBV6-1 and TRBJ1-1, with D possibly matching TRBD1 (5 bases). Looked up from germline, CDR1 is MNHNS and CDR2 is SASEGT. Trimming left V 2 bases short and J 4 bases short, with 8 bases between. The CDR3 spans 13 residues. CDR3 bases: TGTGCCAGCAGTGAATCGGGGGTCACTGAAGCTTTCTTT. This translates into CASSESGVTEAFF.

There are a few counts of this clone. The chain has TRBV2 and TRBJ2-1; 7 positions agree with TRBD2. The junction had 9 bases not matched to a gene; V was cut back by 7 bases and J by 6 bases. The CDR3 is 14 residues long. Germline CDR1 and CDR2: SNHLY and FYNNEI. The CDR3 region has the DNA TGTGCCAGCAACGGGCTAGCGGTGGGCAATGAGCAGTTCTTC. This translates into CASNGLAVGNEQFF.

V usage is TRBV6-5 and J usage is TRBJ1-2, with 8 bases lining up with TRBD1. This CDR3 has 13 amino acids. Germline assignment: CDR1 MNHEY and CDR2 SVGAGI. V dropped 8 bases and J dropped 5; count of bases not matched to a gene: 7. The CDR3 DNA is TGTGCCAGCGGCGACAGGGGTGGTTATGGCTACACCTTC. This encodes CASGDRGGYGYTF.

This clone was detected only a few times. The chain uses TRBV7-6 and TRBJ2-1; TRBD2 matches 7 bases. Losses at the gene ends were 5 bases for V and 6 bases for J; bases not matched to a gene: 13. The CDR3 is 16 amino acids. Germline-derived CDR1 and CDR2 are SGHVS and FNYEAQ. The CDR3 nucleotides read TGTGCCAGCAGCACAACGACTAGCCTAGCGGTCAATGAGCAGTTCTTC. Its translation: CASSTTTSLAVNEQFF.

In this sample, this clone turned up once. The chain is built from TRBV20-1 and TRBJ1-5; TRBD1 matches 12 bases. This CDR3 is built from 15 residues. Germline CDR1 and CDR2: DFQATT and SNEGSKA (reference sequence). The junction had 6 bases not matched to a gene; V was cut back by 3 bases and J by 6 bases. This CDR3 reads CSASSGTGGSQPQHF. The CDR3 DNA sequence: TGCAGTGCTAGTTCCGGGACAGGGGGCTCTCAGCCCCAGCATTTT.

The genes are TRBV11-2 and TRBJ2-1; D is uncertain. V dropped 1 base and J dropped 7 bases, with 11 bases sitting between them. The CDR3 runs to 14 residues. CDR1 SGHAT and CDR2 FQNNGV come from the germline V gene. The CDR3 bases are TGTGCCAGCAGCTTAGTTGTCAGAACAAATGAGCAGTTCTTC. Translated: CASSLVVRTNEQFF.

V and J are TRBV2 and TRBJ1-1, with 8 nucleotides matching TRBD1. The ends lost 6 bases at V and 6 bases at J; junction bases unmatched: 12. The CDR3 is made up of 15 amino acids. Germline values: CDR1 SNHLY, CDR2 FYNNEI. The CDR3 loop is CASSPGTGPVAEAFF. CDR3 DNA: TGTGCCAGCAGCCCCGGGACAGGACCTGTAGCTGAAGCTTTCTTT.

The V call is TRBV6-1, the J call TRBJ1-5; D is perhaps TRBD1 (6 bases). The V gene lost 2 bases and the J gene lost 6 bases, with 14 bases spanning the gap. Germline CDR1 MNHNS, CDR2 SASEGT. This CDR3 has 15 amino acids. This chain's CDR3 is CASSEMDSEGQPQHF. The DNA for the CDR3 is TGTGCCAGCAGTGAAATGGACAGCGAGGGTCAGCCCCAGCATTTT.

The V call is TRBV6-6, the J call TRBJ1-1; 9 bases align to TRBD1. This CDR3 contains 13 residues. Trimming cost V 5 bases and J 3 bases; bases outside gene matches: 1. Per the germline V gene, CDR1 is MNHNY and CDR2 is SVGAGI (reference sequence). The chain's CDR3 is CASSRTGDTEAFF. As DNA, the CDR3 is TGTGCCAGCAGTCGGACAGGGGACACTGAAGCTTTCTTT.

The chain employs TRBV6-1 and TRBJ1-2; no clear D. V was pared by 4 bases and J by 1 base, with 4 bases between. The CDR3 has 12 amino acids. The germline V gene encodes CDR1 MNHNS and CDR2 SASEGT. The chain's CDR3 is CASSVSNYGYTF. CDR3 in DNA: TGTGCCAGCAGTGTGAGTAACTATGGCTACACCTTC.

The chain combines TRBV5-1 with TRBJ2-2; 10 bases are a match to TRBD1. The CDR3 is made up of 17 amino acids. V shed 2 bases and J 6 bases; nucleotides not matched to a gene: 10. The germline V gene has CDR1 SGHRS and CDR2 YFSETQ. The CDR3 loop reads CASSFRDRGFGAGELFF. CDR3 sequence (DNA): TGCGCCAGCAGCTTTCGGGACAGGGGATTTGGGGCCGGGGAGCTGTTTTTT.

The chain recombines TRBV7-9 with TRBJ1-1; TRBD1 is a possible D gene (5 bases). CDR3 length: 15 residues. V lost 4 bases to trimming and J lost 0 bases, with 12 bases between them. CDR1 and CDR2 from the germline V gene are SEHNR and FQNEAQ (reference sequence). The CDR3 DNA is TGTGCCAGCAGCTCGGGGGGGACGCTGAACACTGAAGCTTTCTTT. Translating it yields CASSSGGTLNTEAFF.

This chain connects TRBV6-5 to TRBJ1-6; D unclear. Germline V gene data show CDR1 as MNHEY and CDR2 as SVGAGI. Trimming shortened V by 7 bases and J by 7 bases, and 14 bases separated the two germline ends. This CDR3 comprises 14 residues. CDR3 protein: CASNLRGGNSPLHF. The CDR3 region has the DNA TGTGCCAGCAACCTCCGGGGTGGGAATTCACCCCTCCACTTT.

The rearrangement uses TRBV6-5 and TRBJ1-2; perhaps TRBD1 as D (5 bases). Germline V gene lookup returns CDR1 MNHEY and CDR2 SVGAGI. V was clipped by 0 bases and J by 7 bases, with 9 bases between them. CDR3 size: 13 residues. CDR3 residues: CASSYSWQGGYTF. The CDR3 nucleotides read TGTGCCAGCAGTTACTCATGGCAGGGTGGCTACACCTTC.

The V and J genes are TRBV6-1 and TRBJ2-1; 14 bases are shared with TRBD2. CDR3 length: 18 residues. The germline gives CDR1 MNHNS, CDR2 SASEGT. The ends lost 0 bases at V and 8 bases at J; junction bases unmatched: 9. For the CDR3, the DNA is TGTGCCAGCAGTGAAGCGCGATTCCGGACTAGCGGGAGGCATGAGCAGTTCTTC. This gives the protein CASSEARFRTSGRHEQFF.

This chain connects TRBV6-5 to TRBJ2-2; D may be TRBD1 (6 bases). Germline CDR1 reads MNHEY; CDR2 reads SVGAGI. The CDR3 loop spans 13 amino acids. Trimming removed 4 bases from V and 5 bases from J, with 8 bases in between. The CDR3 reads CASSSQGTGELFF. The CDR3 coding sequence is TGTGCCAGCAGTTCCCAGGGGACCGGGGAGCTGTTTTTT.

The chain has TRBV5-1 and TRBJ2-1; D may be TRBD1 (6 bases). This CDR3 spans 14 amino acids. Trimming stripped 8 bases from V and 7 bases from J, with 19 bases between. Germline V lookup: CDR1 SGHRS, CDR2 YFSETQ. The DNA of the CDR3 is TGCGCCAGTCTACAGGGTAATTCGGGGAATGAGCAGTTCTTC. The encoded protein is CASLQGNSGNEQFF.